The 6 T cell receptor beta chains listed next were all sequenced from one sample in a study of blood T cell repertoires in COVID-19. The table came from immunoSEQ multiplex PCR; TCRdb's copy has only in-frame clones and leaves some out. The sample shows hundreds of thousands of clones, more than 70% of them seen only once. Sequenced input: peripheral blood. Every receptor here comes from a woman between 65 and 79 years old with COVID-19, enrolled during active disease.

The CDR3 reads CASSSAGTGDNTF. Written as DNA, the CDR3 is TGTGCCAGCAGCTCGGCCGGGACAGGGGACAACACCTTC. The chain carries TRBV7-2 and TRBJ1-2, with 10 nucleotides matching TRBD1. Germline assignment: CDR1 SGHTA and CDR2 FQGNSA. The V segment lost 4 bases and the J segment 12 bases; nucleotides outside the gene matches: 8. The CDR3 contains 13 residues.

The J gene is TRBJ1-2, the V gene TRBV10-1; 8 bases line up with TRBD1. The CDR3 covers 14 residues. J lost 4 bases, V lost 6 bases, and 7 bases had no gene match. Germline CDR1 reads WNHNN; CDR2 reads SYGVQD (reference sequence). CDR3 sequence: CASRRQGSSYGYTF. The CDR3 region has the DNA TGCGCCAGCAGGAGACAGGGGAGTAGCTATGGCTACACCTTC.

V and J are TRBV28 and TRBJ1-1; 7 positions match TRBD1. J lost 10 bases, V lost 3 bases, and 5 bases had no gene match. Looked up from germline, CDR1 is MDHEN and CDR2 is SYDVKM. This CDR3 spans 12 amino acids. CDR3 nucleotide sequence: TGTGCCAGCAGTTTTTTAGGGGGCGGAGCTTTCTTT. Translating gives CASSFLGGGAFF. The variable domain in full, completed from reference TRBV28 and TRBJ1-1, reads DVKVTQSSRYLVKRTGEKVFLECVQDMDHENMFWYRQDPGLGLRLIYFSYDVKMKEKGDIPEGYSVSREKKERFSLILESASTNQTSMYLCASSFLGGGAFFGQGTRLTVV.

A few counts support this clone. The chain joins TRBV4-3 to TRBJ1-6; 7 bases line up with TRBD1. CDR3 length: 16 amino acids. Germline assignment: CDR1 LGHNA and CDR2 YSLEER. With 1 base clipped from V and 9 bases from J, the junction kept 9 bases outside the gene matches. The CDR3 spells CASSQGLATGSSPLHF. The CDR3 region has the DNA TGCGCCAGCAGCCAAGGACTTGCGACAGGGAGTTCACCCCTCCACTTT.

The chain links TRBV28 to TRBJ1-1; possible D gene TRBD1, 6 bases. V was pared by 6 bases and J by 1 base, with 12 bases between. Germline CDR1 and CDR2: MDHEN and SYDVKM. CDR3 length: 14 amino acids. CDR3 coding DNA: TGTGCCAGCAGCGCTCCGGGACAGAACACTGAAGCTTTCTTT. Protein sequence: CASSAPGQNTEAFF.

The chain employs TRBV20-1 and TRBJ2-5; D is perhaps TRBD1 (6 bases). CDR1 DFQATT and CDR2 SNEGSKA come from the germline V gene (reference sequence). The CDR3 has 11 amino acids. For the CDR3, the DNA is TGCAGCTACAGGGCACCGGAGACCCAGTACTTC. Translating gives CSYRAPETQYF.